The subject of this entry is one T cell receptor (beta chain). In the authors' methods: For the immunoSEQ data, sequences were junction-only without quality scores, so filtering differed. Clones were sequenced by immunoSEQ multiplex PCR, and TCRdb holds only the in-frame ones, with some missing. V, J and clone size reflect that table, while D and trimming were determined from the DNA. The data show about 2.3 million clones, approximately 93% seen once. Donors had no recently reported acute infections or vaccinations and were HIV-negative. This entry is derived from a study of shared clonotypes between healthy human individuals. With 7 bases removed from V and 7 bases from J, the gap between germline ends came to 19 bases. The CDR3 has 14 residues. Germline CDR1 SNHLY, CDR2 FYNNEI.

The receptor comes from a man between 18 and 29 years old in good health. Some clones in this sample may be carry-over from other donors' samples. The chain joins TRBV2 to TRBJ2-5, with no clear D. The sample consisted of naive CD4+ T cells from PBMCs. The subset: CD45RA+ positively selected. The DNA of the CDR3 is TGTGCCAGCACCCCTGAAATCGGGTTGGGGACCCAGTACTTC. This codes for CASTPEIGLGTQYF.